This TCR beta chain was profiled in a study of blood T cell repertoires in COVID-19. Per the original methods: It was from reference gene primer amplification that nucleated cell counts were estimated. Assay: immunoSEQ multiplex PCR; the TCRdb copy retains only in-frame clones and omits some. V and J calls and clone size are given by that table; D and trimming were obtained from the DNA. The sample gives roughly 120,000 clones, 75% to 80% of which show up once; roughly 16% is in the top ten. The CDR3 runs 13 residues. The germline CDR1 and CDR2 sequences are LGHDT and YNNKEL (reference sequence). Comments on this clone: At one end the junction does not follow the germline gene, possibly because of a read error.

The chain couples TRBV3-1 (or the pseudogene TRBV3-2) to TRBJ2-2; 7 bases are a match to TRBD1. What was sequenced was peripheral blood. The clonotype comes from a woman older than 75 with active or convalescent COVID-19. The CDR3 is CASSQERGLTMYF. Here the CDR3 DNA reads TGTGCCAGCAGCCAAGAGAGGGGGCTAACCATGTATTTT.